The present T cell receptor (beta chain) was sequenced within a study (dated by TCRdb to between 2015 and 2017). In the study overall: The study tested whether tumor-infiltrating Tregs in breast cancer are recruited from blood Tregs or converted in situ from other CD4+ T cell subsets. General findings and caveats noted by the study authors: The greatest overlap of tumor-infiltrating Treg TCR alpha and beta sequences was observed with tumor naive CD4+ T cells, followed by blood naive CD4+ T cells. The TCR gene usage of tumor memory CD4+ T cells clustered together with blood and lymph node memory CD4+ cells and with lymph node naive CD4+ cells. The validation in the larger cohort was limited to a single TCR beta V-J rearrangement instead of whole repertoires.

Full-length TCR variable regions were amplified by 5' RACE PCR with constant-region reverse primers, and semi-nested PCR with Nested Universal Primer A was subsequently performed. Using the ReliaPrep RNA Cell Miniprep System, total RNA was extracted, and the SMARTer RACE 5'/3' Kit was then used to reverse transcribe the RNA into 5'RACE-ready cDNA. Multiplex adaptors were used to barcode the full-length TCR alpha and beta libraries, which were then sequenced on an Illumina MiSeq. In the paper's pipeline: Sequencing data were pooled across the five patients for each of nine subset-tissue groups and compared by unsupervised clustering of TCR gene usage. Repertoire similarity was calculated with the Morisita-Horn index, weighting shared sequences by their contribution to each repertoire. Using fastp trimming at Q25 and MiXCR clonotype assembly, TCRdb reanalyzed the public sequencing data and kept in-frame beta chains. Identical CDR3 protein sequences are pooled into one entry, listed with their most common genes and DNA. These V and J calls originate from TCRdb's pipeline instead of the authors' own analysis. For this sample the table gives over 55,000 distinct CDR3 sequences, of which more than 25% were detected only once. The ten most abundant clones make up about 3% of the sample.

The memory CD4+ T cell population was isolated based on a CD4+CD45RO+CD25- phenotype. Tregs, naive and memory CD4+ T cells from tumor, blood and ipsilateral draining lymph nodes of a handful of breast cancer patients underwent full-length TCR alpha and beta sequencing. Tumor tissue and lymph nodes from ipsilateral axillary dissection were perfused with PBS, minced and digested with collagenase I and hyaluronidase. FACS confirmed that the sorted cell populations were more than 90% pure. CDR1 and CDR2 are drawn from the germline V gene: SGHTA, FQGTGA. From its cysteine to its phenylalanine, the CDR3 spans 12 amino acids. Of the read, only the CDR3 DNA is kept; its 36 bases are in frame from base 1. Cut back by 2 bases and 9 bases, the V and J ends lie 8 bases apart. A note on this clonotype: Its antigen is not yet known. No qualities accompany the bases; no much larger clone lies one base away.

Material: tumor-infiltrating memory CD4+ T cells sorted from the breast tumor. Sample cell subset or site, as interpreted from the label and publication: memory CD4+ T cells, CD4+CD45RO+CD25-. The sequence is built from TRBV7-3 and TRBJ2-1; the D gene identity is not certain. This sequence was found in a female donor with breast cancer. Here the CDR3 is given as CASSLGFGEQFF. At the DNA level, the sequence is TGTGCCAGCAGCTTAGGATTTGGTGAGCAGTTCTTC.